The 23 T cell receptor beta chains below were found in one sample sequenced in a study of blood T cell repertoires in COVID-19. Profiled with immunoSEQ multiplex PCR; TCRdb holds only in-frame clones, not every one. Among 45,000 to 55,000 clones listed, roughly 89% were seen once. Sample: peripheral blood. All receptors derive from a woman aged 80 or over with acute or convalescent COVID-19.

This chain links TRBV3-1 (or the pseudogene TRBV3-2) with TRBJ1-1, with D possibly TRBD1 on 5 matching bases. The CDR3 is 12 amino acids. CDR1 is LGHDT and CDR2 is YNNKEL in the germline V gene (reference sequence). Trimming pared 5 bases from V and 7 bases from J, leaving 11 bases between. The CDR3 nucleotides are TGTGCCAGCAGCGGGGACTCCGGTGAAGCTTTCTTT. Its translation: CASSGDSGEAFF.

V gene TRBV9 combines with J gene TRBJ2-7, with D possibly matching TRBD1 (5 bases). V was trimmed by 0 bases and J by 2 bases, leaving 12 bases between them. The germline V gene has CDR1 SGDLS and CDR2 YYNGEE. The CDR3 spans 15 residues. CDR3 bases: TGTGCCAGCAGCGTAGGGGCAGGGAATACCTACGAGCAGTACTTC. It specifies CASSVGAGNTYEQYF.

The chain employs TRBV7-7 and TRBJ2-5; TRBD1 agrees at 7 bases. The CDR3 contains 15 residues. V lost 5 bases and J lost 4; bases outside the gene matches: 10. Per the germline V gene, CDR1 is SSHAT and CDR2 is FNYEAQ (reference sequence). As DNA, the CDR3 is TGTGCCAGCAGCCGAGTAGGACAGGCCACAGAGACCCAGTACTTC. Its translation: CASSRVGQATETQYF.

The chain is built from TRBV19 and TRBJ1-3; tentative D call: TRBD1 (6 bases). The V and J ends lost 4 bases and 0 bases respectively, with 16 bases between them. CDR1 is LNHDA, CDR2 SQIVND, per germline (reference sequence). The length of the CDR3 is 17 residues. CDR3 DNA sequence: TGTGCCAGTAGTAAACGGGACATCGGACGCTCTGGAAACACCATATATTTT. Its translation is CASSKRDIGRSGNTIYF.

The chain uses TRBV11-2 and TRBJ2-7; 12 positions match TRBD2. The germline V gene encodes CDR1 SGHAT and CDR2 FQNNGV. CDR3 length: 17 residues. Germline trimming cut 5 bases from V and 3 bases from J; bases unmatched to any gene: 11. DNA for the CDR3: TGTGCCAGCAGCCCAACTGGACTAGCGGGGAGTGGCTACGAGCAGTACTTC. This codes for CASSPTGLAGSGYEQYF.

The chain uses TRBV21-1 and TRBJ2-7; TRBD2, the table's D call, lacks a check against the DNA. TRBV21-1 is flagged as a pseudogene. The CDR3 spans 16 residues. DNA of the CDR3: TGTGCCAGCAGCAAAGGTAAGCGGGGGGCACACTACGAGCAGTACGTC. Protein sequence: CASSKGKRGAHYEQYV.

This chain joins TRBV5-1 and TRBJ2-7; 8 positions match TRBD1. CDR3 length: 16 residues. The trim removed 4 bases at V and 1 base at J, leaving 10 bases unmatched. Germline values: CDR1 SGHRS, CDR2 YFSETQ. As DNA, the CDR3 is TGCGCCAGCAGCCAAGGGACAGGCGCCCCATCCTACGAGCAGTACTTC. Translation gives CASSQGTGAPSYEQYF.

J is TRBJ1-3 and V is TRBV11-2; 8 nucleotides match TRBD1. Trimming removed 1 base from V and 5 bases from J; junction bases left unmatched: 4. Germline CDR1 and CDR2: SGHAT and FQNNGV. There are 15 residues in the CDR3. As DNA, the CDR3 is TGTGCCAGCAGCTTAGTGGGACAGGCAAGAAACACCATATATTTT. It codes for CASSLVGQARNTIYF.

This sequence joins TRBV5-1 and TRBJ2-5, with 7 bases that match TRBD1. Germline assignment: CDR1 SGHRS and CDR2 YFSETQ. The CDR3 spans 14 residues. Trimming at V came to 6 bases and at J to 1 base, leaving 6 bases not matched to a gene. This CDR3 reads CASKGTAIQETQYF. In DNA form, the CDR3 reads TGCGCCAGCAAAGGGACAGCCATCCAAGAGACCCAGTACTTC.

The V and J genes are TRBV28 and TRBJ1-4; D remains ambiguous. The CDR3 is made up of 16 amino acids. Trimming removed 2 bases from V and 0 bases from J, with 10 bases in between. Germline-derived CDR1 and CDR2 are MDHEN and SYDVKM. The DNA of the CDR3 is TGTGCCAGCAGTTTAGATAGCGCTGCAACTAATGAAAAACTGTTTTTT. As protein: CASSLDSAATNEKLFF.

V is TRBV28 and J is TRBJ1-5; 7 bases match TRBD1. The CDR3 totals 14 residues. J was trimmed by 2 bases and V by 8 bases; bases with no gene match: 6. From germline, CDR1 is MDHEN and CDR2 SYDVKM. The DNA for the CDR3 is TGTGCCAGCGACAGGGTCGGTGGCAATCAGCCCCAGCATTTT. Its protein is CASDRVGGNQPQHF.

In DNA, the CDR3 is TGCGCCAGCAGCCCCTCGGGGGGACACGGCTACACCTTC. This gives the protein CASSPSGGHGYTF. The chain is built from TRBV5-1 and TRBJ1-2; D is perhaps TRBD1 (6 bases). The CDR3 consists of 13 residues. Germline-derived CDR1 and CDR2 are SGHRS and YFSETQ. V gave up 4 bases and J gave up 8 bases, with 15 bases separating them.

The chain uses TRBV25-1 and TRBJ1-3; possibly TRBD1 for D (6 bases). CDR1 and CDR2 (germline): MGHDK, SYGVNS. Trimming stripped 1 base from V and 3 bases from J, with 10 bases between. There are 15 residues in the CDR3. In DNA, the CDR3 is TGTGCCAGCAGTGAATCCCGGACAGTTGGAAACACCATATATTTT. This sequence encodes CASSESRTVGNTIYF.

V usage is TRBV10-3 and J usage is TRBJ1-1; D is possibly TRBD1 (5 bases). The CDR3 runs to 14 residues. Germline V gene lookup returns CDR1 ENHRY and CDR2 SYGVKD. Trimming removed 1 base at V and 5 bases at J, with 11 bases between. The CDR3 coding sequence is TGTGCCATCAGTGAGTTCGACAGAGTGACTGAAGCTTTCTTT. Translated: CAISEFDRVTEAFF.

The chain employs TRBV6-1 and TRBJ1-2; weak D call: TRBD1 (6 bases). The length of the CDR3 is 16 residues. The V end was cut by 4 bases, the J end by 1 base, with 16 bases between. Germline CDR1 and CDR2: MNHNS and SASEGT. The CDR3 here is CASSGGVGQLNYGYTF. The CDR3 DNA reads as TGTGCCAGCAGTGGGGGTGTGGGACAACTTAACTATGGCTACACCTTC.

The chain has TRBV6-5 and TRBJ2-7; TRBD1 is a possible D gene (6 bases). Germline V gene data show CDR1 as MNHEY and CDR2 as SVGAGI. CDR3 length equals 12 residues. The V and J ends lost 6 bases and 6 bases respectively, with 12 bases between them. CDR3 sequence reads: CASRVPGAEQYV. The CDR3 nucleotides read TGTGCCAGCAGGGTCCCAGGGGCCGAGCAGTACGTC.

V and J are TRBV11-2 and TRBJ2-7, with 12 bases aligning to TRBD2. V gave up 5 bases and J gave up 3 bases; unmatched junction bases: 5. CDR3 length equals 15 residues. Germline V gives CDR1 SGHAT, CDR2 FQNNGV. CDR3 region: CASSPRTSGDYEQYF. The DNA for the CDR3 is TGTGCCAGCAGCCCCCGGACTAGCGGGGACTACGAGCAGTACTTC.

The rearrangement links TRBV5-1 to TRBJ2-5, with TRBD1 identical over 8 bases. The CDR3 extends over 14 amino acids. Germline V gene lookup returns CDR1 SGHRS and CDR2 YFSETQ. Trimming took 4 bases from V and 1 from J; bases not matched to a gene: 3. The CDR3 reads CASSGGTGQETQYF. The CDR3 DNA is TGCGCCAGCAGCGGGGGGACAGGCCAAGAGACCCAGTACTTC.

The J gene is TRBJ1-3, the V gene TRBV14; no clear D gene. Germline CDR1 and CDR2: SGHDN and FVKESK. The CDR3 is 11 residues long. V shed 3 bases and J shed 8 bases, with 5 bases lying between them. CDR3 coding DNA: TGTGCCAGCAGCCAGGGCCACACCATATATTTT. This sequence encodes CASSQGHTIYF.

The chain combines TRBV11-2 with TRBJ2-3; D is perhaps TRBD2 (7 bases). The V gene lost 5 bases and the J gene lost 5 bases, with 17 bases spanning the gap. The CDR3 extends over 15 amino acids. Germline V gives CDR1 SGHAT, CDR2 FQNNGV. CDR3 region: CASSRGRGARDTQYF. In DNA form, the CDR3 reads TGTGCCAGCAGCCGCGGACGGGGGGCGAGAGATACGCAGTATTTT.

This chain links TRBV4-1 with TRBJ2-2; TRBD1 aligns across 9 bases. The length of the CDR3 is 16 residues. Germline V lookup: CDR1 MGHRA, CDR2 YSYEKL. The V and J ends lost 4 bases and 6 bases, in that order; junction bases with no gene match: 9. The CDR3 reads CASSRQTGQGSGELFF. CDR3 DNA sequence: TGCGCCAGCAGCCGGCAAACGGGACAGGGATCCGGGGAGCTGTTTTTT.

The chain employs TRBV21-1 and TRBJ2-4; the D call of TRBD1 is as the table states it, not checked on the DNA. TRBV21-1 is a documented pseudogene. CDR3 length: 16 amino acids. The CDR3 DNA reads TGTGCCAGCAGCAATAGGACACAACTAGCCAAAAACATTCAGTACTTC. Its translation is CASSNRTQLAKNIQYF.

The chain couples TRBV6-2 or TRBV6-3 to TRBJ2-7, with D unclear. The CDR3 runs 12 residues. The germline V gene has CDR1 MNHEY and CDR2 SVGEGT. V was trimmed by 4 bases and J by 3 bases, leaving 7 bases between them. The CDR3 DNA sequence: TGTGCCAGCAGTTCTAGAAACTACGAGCAGTACGTC. Protein sequence: CASSSRNYEQYV.